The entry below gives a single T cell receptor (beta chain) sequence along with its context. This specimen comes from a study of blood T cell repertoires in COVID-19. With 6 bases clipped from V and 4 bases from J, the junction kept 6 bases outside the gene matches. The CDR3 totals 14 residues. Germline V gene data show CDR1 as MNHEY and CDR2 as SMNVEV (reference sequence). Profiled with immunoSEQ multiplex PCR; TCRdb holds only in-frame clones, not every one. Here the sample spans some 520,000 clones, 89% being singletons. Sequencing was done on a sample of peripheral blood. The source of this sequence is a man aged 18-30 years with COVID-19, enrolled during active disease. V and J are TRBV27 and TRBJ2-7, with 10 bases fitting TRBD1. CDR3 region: CASSQRQGAYEQYF. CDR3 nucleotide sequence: TGTGCCAGCAGCCAACGACAGGGGGCATACGAGCAGTACTTC.